The sequence of this T cell receptor beta chain was determined in a study of blood T cell repertoires in COVID-19. Study at large: The study drew acute and convalescent COVID-19 samples from the United States, Italy and Spain. PBMCs, B-cell-depleted T cells, or T cells were the source of the cDNA or gDNA that made up the material.

V was cut by 0 bases and J by 2 bases, with 11 bases left in between. The CDR3 contains 15 residues. The germline V gene has CDR1 SGDLS and CDR2 YYNGEE. This clone was counted a single time. TCRdb keeps only in-frame clones here, not all; method: immunoSEQ multiplex PCR. This sample has around 200,000 clones, with around 83% found just once. The sequenced sample was peripheral blood. This chain connects TRBV9 to TRBJ1-2; D ambiguous. This receptor was obtained from a middle-aged man with active or convalescent COVID-19. The CDR3 nucleotides read TGTGCCAGCAGCGTAGCGACATCCCTAAACTATGGCTACACCTTC. Translated, it gives CASSVATSLNYGYTF.